This T cell receptor (beta chain) was recorded in a study of STAT5B mutations in CD4+ large granular lymphocyte leukemia. The table came from immunoSEQ multiplex PCR; TCRdb's copy has only in-frame clones and leaves some out. This table holds approximately 33,000 clones, more than 70% found once. The CDR3 is made up of 14 amino acids. Trimming pared 3 bases from V and 2 bases from J, leaving 11 bases between. Germline V gene lookup returns CDR1 SGDLS and CDR2 YYNGEE. This receptor was obtained from a human donor in good health. The chain uses TRBV9 and TRBJ1-2; weak D call: TRBD1 (5 bases). The sample taken for sequencing was CD4+ T cells from blood buffy coats. CDR3 nucleotides: TGTGCCAGCAGCGCCGACCGGGGGAACTATGGCTACACCTTC. This codes for CASSADRGNYGYTF.